This TCR beta chain was recorded in a study of blood T cell repertoires in COVID-19 (TCRdb year 2020). Study-level background: Samples from collaborators originated in the United States, Italy and Spain and spanned both the acute and convalescent phases of COVID-19. Samples were obtained from the ongoing ImmuneRACE study (first 160 participants) and from some 1,200 subjects provided by 6 global collaborators. The repertoires were made available in a free public database intended to serve as a resource for research on the immune response to SARS-CoV-2. The dataset comprised deeply sampled blood TCRbeta repertoires from subjects exposed to, actively infected with, or recovered from COVID-19. The prospective study material was composed of cDNA or gDNA derived from T cells, B-cell-depleted T cells, or PBMCs. Where available, HLA class I and class II types were obtained from metadata supplied by the sample provider rather than from assay-based typing. Sample metadata almost always included a de-identified subject ID, COVID-19 status, age in years and sex.

Study-level results and caveats: The quantity of clinical and demographic metadata differed by source and by participant and was supplied without curation.

The collaborating institutions used their own protocols to collect whole blood in K2EDTA tubes. For TCRbeta analysis, collaborator samples were shipped as frozen whole blood, as isolated PBMCs, or as DNA extracted from either sample type. Turning to this clone: Its recognized antigen is unknown. No quality values exist for individual bases; no much larger clone is one base distant.

The immunoSEQ Assay, a bias-controlled multiplex PCR, was used to amplify TCRbeta CDR3 regions from genomic DNA. For the original study's pipeline: Nucleated cell counts per sample were estimated from amplification of reference gene primers within the assay. To quantify the absolute abundance of each unique TCRbeta CDR3 rearrangement, sequence reads were collapsed and filtered. For each sample, productive Simpson clonality was calculated as the square root of Simpson's diversity index over productive rearrangements. TCRdb's version of the immuneACCESS table is confined to in-frame rearrangements and falls short of the full clone set. An unresolved V gene accounts for under half of the shortfall where checked; the remainder is of unknown origin. V and J calls and clone size are given by that table; D and trimming were obtained from the DNA. The sample table lists about 200,000 clones, about 84% of them with a count of one. Roughly 7.9% of the sample is taken by the ten largest.

The cysteine opens and the phenylalanine closes a CDR3 of 15 amino acids. Only the CDR3 DNA stays, 45 bases, in frame from base 1. Per the germline V gene (reference sequence), SGHNT is the CDR1 and YYREEE is the CDR2. Germline trimming: 4 bases from V, 0 bases from J; junction bases outside gene matches: 2. This TCR came from a woman aged 80 or over with acute or convalescent COVID-19. The chain links TRBV5-4 with TRBJ1-4; TRBD1 matches 8 bases in the middle. Source material: peripheral blood. At the DNA level, the sequence is TGTGCCAGCAGCGTGACAGGGGCAACTAATGAAAAACTGTTTTTT. It encodes CASSVTGATNEKLFF.